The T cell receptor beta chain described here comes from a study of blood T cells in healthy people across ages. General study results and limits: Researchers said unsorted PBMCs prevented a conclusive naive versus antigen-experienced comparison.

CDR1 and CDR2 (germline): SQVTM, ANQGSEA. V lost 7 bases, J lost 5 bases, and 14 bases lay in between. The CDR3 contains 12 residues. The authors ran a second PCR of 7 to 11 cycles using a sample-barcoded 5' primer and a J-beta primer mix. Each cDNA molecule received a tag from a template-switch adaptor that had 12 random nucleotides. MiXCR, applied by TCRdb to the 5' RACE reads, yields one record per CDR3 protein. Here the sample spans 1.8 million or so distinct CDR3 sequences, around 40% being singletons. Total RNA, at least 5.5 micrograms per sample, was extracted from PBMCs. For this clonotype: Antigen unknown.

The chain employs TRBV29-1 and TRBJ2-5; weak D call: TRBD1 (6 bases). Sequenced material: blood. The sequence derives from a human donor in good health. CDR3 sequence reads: CSGTGTLETQYF. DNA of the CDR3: TGCAGCGGTACAGGGACGCTGGAGACCCAGTACTTC.